The 3 T cell receptor beta chains reported below all come from one sample, sequenced in a study of blood T cell repertoires in COVID-19. Method: immunoSEQ multiplex PCR; TCRdb's copy keeps in-frame clones and lacks some. The table shows roughly 68,000 clones, with approximately 87% occurring only once. Sequenced sample: peripheral blood. The receptors stem from an elderly woman with acute or convalescent COVID-19.

The rearrangement uses TRBV5-1 and TRBJ1-1; D gene uncertain. Deletions cut 3 bases from V and 0 bases from J, with 12 bases between. The V gene's germline CDR1 is SGHRS and CDR2 YFSETQ. The CDR3 is made up of 15 amino acids. The chain's CDR3 is CASSWEGGVNTEAFF. In DNA form, the CDR3 reads TGCGCCAGCAGCTGGGAGGGCGGTGTGAACACTGAAGCTTTCTTT. The complete variable domain, with remaining parts taken from reference TRBV5-1 and TRBJ1-1, reads KAGVTQTPRYLIKTRGQQVTLSCSPISGHRSVSWYQQTPGQGLQFLFEYFSETQRNKGNFPGRFSGRQFSNSRSEMNVSTLELGDSALYLCASSWEGGVNTEAFFGQGTRLTVV.

This clone has a handful of counts. The chain recombines TRBV7-8 with TRBJ1-5, with D tentatively TRBD1 (6 bases). V lost 4 bases and J 7 bases, leaving 11 bases between the germline ends. This CDR3 spans 13 amino acids. Germline V gives CDR1 SGHVS, CDR2 FQNEAQ. CDR3 sequence (DNA): TGTGCCAGCAGCTCAGGGGCTCGACAGCCCCAGCATTTT. This gives the protein CASSSGARQPQHF.

The CDR3 sequence: CASSLGTVTDTQYF. In nucleotides, the CDR3 is TGCGCCAGCAGCTTGGGGACAGTCACAGATACGCAGTATTTT. V gene TRBV5-1 combines with J gene TRBJ2-3; TRBD1 might be the D (6 bases). This CDR3 region has 14 residues. V lost 0 bases and J lost 2, with 7 bases in between. Looked up from germline, CDR1 is SGHRS and CDR2 is YFSETQ. The complete variable domain, with remaining parts taken from reference TRBV5-1 and TRBJ2-3, reads KAGVTQTPRYLIKTRGQQVTLSCSPISGHRSVSWYQQTPGQGLQFLFEYFSETQRNKGNFPGRFSGRQFSNSRSEMNVSTLELGDSALYLCASSLGTVTDTQYFGPGTRLTVL.